A single sample is the source of the 20 T cell receptor beta chains below, sequenced in a study of blood T cell repertoires in COVID-19. Method: immunoSEQ multiplex PCR; TCRdb's copy keeps in-frame clones and lacks some. The table includes about 480,000 clones, approximately 90% detected once. Material: PBMCs or T cells enriched from blood (not recorded which). These receptors all come from a woman in her thirties or forties who had recovered from COVID-19.

This chain connects TRBV3-1 (or the pseudogene TRBV3-2) to TRBJ2-7; 12 bases are shared with TRBD1. Germline assignment: CDR1 LGHDT and CDR2 YNNKEL (reference sequence). Unmatched junction bases numbered 4, after V lost 1 base and J lost 6 bases. The length of the CDR3 is 15 residues. The CDR3 sequence: CASSQGGTGGSEQYF. The DNA for the CDR3 is TGTGCCAGCAGCCAAGGGGGGACAGGGGGCTCCGAGCAGTACTTC.

The genes are TRBV7-9 and TRBJ2-7; maybe TRBD1 (5 bases). V was cut by 2 bases and J by 7 bases, with 9 bases left in between. The length of the CDR3 is 12 residues. Germline V gives CDR1 SEHNR, CDR2 FQNEAQ (reference sequence). As DNA, the CDR3 is TGTGCCAGCAGCTTACAGGGTCCAGAGCAGTACTTC. This gives the protein CASSLQGPEQYF.

This clone was recorded a few times. The CDR3 DNA sequence: TGTGCCACCAGCAGAGATTATGGTGGGAGCACCGGGGAGCTGTTTTTT. It codes for CATSRDYGGSTGELFF. The chain is built from TRBV15 and TRBJ2-2; the D gene is possibly TRBD2 (5 bases). Germline V gene sequence: CDR1 LNHNV, CDR2 YYDKDF (reference sequence). Deletions cut 0 bases from V and 4 bases from J, with 12 bases between. This CDR3 comprises 16 residues. Based on the CDR3 plus reference TRBV15 and TRBJ2-2, the full variable domain is DAMVIQNPRYQVTQFGKPVTLSCSQTLNHNVMYWYQQKSSQAPKLLFHYYDKDFNNEADTPDNFQSRRPNTSFCFLDIRSPGLGDTAMYLCATSRDYGGSTGELFFGEGSRLTVL.

A single count supports this clone. This chain joins TRBV5-4 and TRBJ1-1, with 7 bases matching TRBD1. This CDR3 spans 15 amino acids. From germline, CDR1 is SGHNT and CDR2 YYREEE (reference sequence). The junction had 12 bases not matched to a gene; V was cut back by 3 bases and J by 7 bases. Written as DNA, the CDR3 is TGTGCCAGCAGCTCCACAGGGGCCGGGGGTGGTGAAGCTTTCTTT. It translates to CASSSTGAGGGEAFF.

The chain recombines TRBV24-1 with TRBJ2-2, with a tentative D call TRBD1 (6 bases). V lost 3 bases, J lost 5 bases, and 18 bases lay in between. This CDR3 spans 17 amino acids. The germline V gene encodes CDR1 KGHDR and CDR2 SFDVKD. The CDR3 bases are TGTGCCACCAGTGATACCTCCGGACAGAGGCGAACCGGGGAGCTGTTTTTT. Translation: CATSDTSGQRRTGELFF.

The chain carries TRBV5-6 and TRBJ1-4; no reliable D call. The ends were cut back, 0 bases at V and 8 bases at J, with 5 bases in the middle. CDR1 is SGHDT, CDR2 YYEEEE, per germline. CDR3 length equals 12 residues. The CDR3 sequence: CASSLDGEKLFF. In DNA form, the CDR3 reads TGTGCCAGCAGCTTGGACGGGGAAAAACTGTTTTTT.

The chain carries TRBV7-9 and TRBJ1-4; D gene ambiguous. Trimming removed 4 bases at V and 5 bases at J, with 8 bases between. The germline CDR1 and CDR2 sequences are SEHNR and FQNEAQ (reference sequence). CDR3 length: 13 amino acids. CDR3: CASSYGKNEKLFF. CDR3 DNA: TGTGCCAGCAGCTACGGGAAAAATGAAAAACTGTTTTTT.

The chain couples TRBV7-9 to TRBJ2-5; TRBD1 aligns across 7 bases. The germline gives CDR1 SEHNR, CDR2 FQNEAQ (reference sequence). The CDR3 is made up of 14 amino acids. V shed 6 bases and J 4 bases; nucleotides not matched to a gene: 8. The CDR3 loop reads CASRDNRGRETQYF. The CDR3 bases are TGTGCCAGCAGGGACAACAGGGGACGAGAGACCCAGTACTTC.

V and J are TRBV6-2 or TRBV6-3 and TRBJ2-1; D is perhaps TRBD2 (6 bases). Trimming took off 0 bases at V and 2 bases at J, with 11 bases between the two ends. CDR1 and CDR2 (germline): MNHEY, SVGEGT. This CDR3 has 16 amino acids. CDR3 residues: CASSYSQRAPYNEQFF. The CDR3 nucleotides are TGTGCCAGCAGTTACTCCCAGCGGGCACCCTACAATGAGCAGTTCTTC.

The chain combines TRBV6-6 with TRBJ2-5, with D possibly TRBD1 on 5 matching bases. The germline gives CDR1 MNHNY, CDR2 SVGAGI (reference sequence). The CDR3 covers 14 residues. The ends were cut back, 6 bases at V and 0 bases at J, with 11 bases in the middle. As DNA, the CDR3 is TGTGCCAGCAGGTATGACAGCTACCAAGAGACCCAGTACTTC. Encoded protein: CASRYDSYQETQYF.

The chain has TRBV5-8 and TRBJ2-3; 9 positions match TRBD1. V lost 1 base, J lost 3 bases, and 3 bases stayed unmatched. The CDR3 loop spans 15 amino acids. Germline loops: CDR1 SGHTS, CDR2 YDEGEE. In DNA form, the CDR3 reads TGTGCCAGCAGCTTGAGACAGGGGGTGACAGATACGCAGTATTTT. Protein product: CASSLRQGVTDTQYF.

This clone is a singleton in its sample. This sequence joins TRBV7-6 and TRBJ1-1; D call uncertain. This CDR3 spans 17 amino acids. Germline CDR1 is SGHVS and CDR2 is FNYEAQ. The V end lost 2 bases, the J end lost 7 bases, and 23 bases lay between the germline ends. DNA of the CDR3: TGTGCCAGCAGCTTATTCCCCCCTAGATTGGGTATCGGTGAAGCTTTCTTT. Protein product: CASSLFPPRLGIGEAFF. Complete variable domain (other parts from reference TRBV7-6 and TRBJ1-1): GAGVSQSPRYKVTKRGQDVALRCDPISGHVSLYWYRQALGQGPEFLTYFNYEAQQDKSGLPNDRFSAERPEGSISTLTIQRTEQRDSAMYRCASSLFPPRLGIGEAFFGQGTRLTVV.

The genes are TRBV7-9 and TRBJ1-1; D perhaps matches TRBD1 (5 bases). The V end was cut by 2 bases, the J end by 6 bases, with 19 bases between. This CDR3 is built from 16 residues. Germline CDR1 is SEHNR and CDR2 is FQNEAQ (reference sequence). CDR3 nucleotide sequence: TGTGCCAGCAGCTTACAGGGTTCAGTGAAGGTGGCTGAAGCTTTCTTT. Amino acids: CASSLQGSVKVAEAFF.

This chain joins TRBV15 and TRBJ2-3; 7 positions agree with TRBD2. Germline-derived CDR1 and CDR2 are LNHNV and YYDKDF (reference sequence). J gave up 2 bases and V 1 base, and 3 bases lay outside the gene matches. This CDR3 region has 15 residues. CDR3 loop: CATSRGGGITDTQYF. CDR3 sequence (DNA): TGTGCCACCAGCAGAGGGGGGGGAATCACAGATACGCAGTATTTT. The full variable domain, rest sourced from reference TRBV15 and TRBJ2-3, is DAMVIQNPRYQVTQFGKPVTLSCSQTLNHNVMYWYQQKSSQAPKLLFHYYDKDFNNEADTPDNFQSRRPNTSFCFLDIRSPGLGDTAMYLCATSRGGGITDTQYFGPGTRLTVL.

This clone appeared a single time. V usage is TRBV11-2 and J usage is TRBJ2-7, with D unresolved. Germline CDR1 and CDR2: SGHAT and FQNNGV. This CDR3 has 15 residues. Trimming stripped 4 bases from V and 3 bases from J, with 16 bases between. CDR3 DNA sequence: TGTGCCAGCAGCTCCCACCCTGCGCAAAGCTACGAGCAGTACTTC. This gives the protein CASSSHPAQSYEQYF. Based on the CDR3 plus reference TRBV11-2 and TRBJ2-7, the full variable domain is EAGVAQSPRYKIIEKRQSVAFWCNPISGHATLYWYQQILGQGPKLLIQFQNNGVVDDSQLPKDRFSAERLKGVDSTLKIQPAKLEDSAVYLCASSSHPAQSYEQYFGPGTRLTVT.

The chain joins TRBV7-9 to TRBJ1-1; no clear D gene. CDR1 is SEHNR and CDR2 is FQNEAQ in the germline V gene (reference sequence). With 3 bases removed from V and 0 bases from J, the gap between germline ends came to 11 bases. The CDR3 loop spans 15 amino acids. The CDR3 nucleotides are TGTGCCAGCAGCTTGGAGGAGTGGATGAACACTGAAGCTTTCTTT. As protein: CASSLEEWMNTEAFF.

This rearrangement joins TRBV6-2 or TRBV6-3 to TRBJ2-1, with 8 bases identical to TRBD2. Trimming cost V 6 bases and J 3 bases; bases outside gene matches: 7. Germline V gene sequence: CDR1 MNHEY, CDR2 SVGEGT. The CDR3 length is 15 residues. The CDR3 bases are TGTGCCAGCAGCCAAAGCGGGAGACTCTACAATGAGCAGTTCTTC. Its protein product is CASSQSGRLYNEQFF.

Only a few counts were recorded for this clone. This chain links TRBV3-1 (or the pseudogene TRBV3-2) with TRBJ1-2; D gene ambiguous. Germline values: CDR1 LGHDT, CDR2 YNNKEL (reference sequence). Trimming stripped 0 bases from V and 8 bases from J, with 7 bases between. The CDR3 runs 12 residues. Here the CDR3 reads CASSQESVGYTF. The CDR3 DNA reads TGTGCCAGCAGCCAAGAATCAGTCGGCTACACCTTC.

This chain connects TRBV5-1 to TRBJ1-1, with 8 bases aligning to TRBD1. The CDR3 has 15 amino acids. Germline V lookup: CDR1 SGHRS, CDR2 YFSETQ. V lost 2 bases to trimming and J lost 9 bases; unmatched junction nucleotides: 12. This chain's CDR3 is CASSFYREQGAKAFF. The CDR3 coding sequence is TGCGCCAGCAGCTTCTACCGGGAGCAGGGGGCCAAAGCTTTCTTT.

The chain combines TRBV10-2 with TRBJ1-2; 7 bases agree with TRBD1. The CDR3 extends over 14 amino acids. In germline, CDR1 is WSHSY, CDR2 SAAADI. With V trimmed by 7 bases and J by 4 bases, 9 bases remained unmatched. The CDR3 DNA sequence: TGCGCCAGCACGGTTGGGCAGGGGGTCTATGGCTACACCTTC. Translation gives CASTVGQGVYGYTF.